Here is one TCR beta chain with its context. The time point is: persistent/refractory GD, antithyroid drugs over 5 years with positive TRAb. The authors made the TCR library using RNA they extracted from PBMCs. This CDR3 comprises 16 residues. Germline CDR1 MNHEY, CDR2 SMNVEV (reference sequence). V lost 4 bases and J 3 bases, leaving 19 bases between the germline ends. To make TCR beta libraries, researchers used iRepertoire HTBI primers and Arm-PCR of CDR3 regions. MiXCR, run by TCRdb on the multiplex PCR reads, gives a single entry per CDR3 protein. This table holds some 420,000 distinct CDR3 sequences, approximately 22% found once. The data belong to a study of regulatory T cells in long-lasting Graves disease. Study summary: The criterion for persistent Graves' disease was over 5 years of antithyroid drugs with positive TSH receptor antibodies.

Source: peripheral blood mononuclear cells (PBMCs), taken when the disease was refractory, from a patient treated with antithyroid drugs. This receptor was obtained from a female donor with Graves disease. The genes are TRBV27 and TRBJ2-7; D is ambiguous. CDR3 coding DNA: TGTGCCAGCAGTTCAGGTCTCGGAGTGGGAAGCTACGAGCAGTACTTC. It yields the protein CASSSGLGVGSYEQYF.